Listed below are T cell receptor beta chains from one sample, sequenced in a study of OX40 agonist ivuxolimab in advanced cancers. The data were produced by immunoSEQ multiplex PCR, yet TCRdb's version contains in-frame clones alone and is incomplete. The table has over 75,000 clones, roughly 93% seen once; the top ten hold about 0.3%. The sequenced sample was CD4+ or CD8+ T cells sorted from blood, obtained in a trial of the OX40 agonist ivuxolimab. Source of these receptors: an adult with an advanced solid tumor such as melanoma, head and neck, liver or kidney cancer. The CDR3 runs from the conserved cysteine through the conserved F or W. D genes are given only for firm matches. For some rows the clone size is stated as once, few or many, or as a class when expanded; others skip it.

D: -; J: TRBJ1-4; V: TRBV7-9; size: -; CDR3: CASSLGLGREKLFF; DNA: TGTGCCAGCAGCTTAGGCCTTGGCCGAGAAAAACTGTTTTTT
D: TRBD1; J: TRBJ2-2; V: TRBV6-1; size: -; CDR3: CASSMTGGTGELFF; DNA: TGTGCCAGCAGCATGACAGGGGGCACCGGGGAGCTGTTTTTT
D: -; J: TRBJ2-1; V: TRBV7-3; size: -; CDR3: CASSLSRGPNNEQFF; DNA: TGTGCCAGCAGCTTAAGTCGGGGGCCCAACAATGAGCAGTTCTTC
D: TRBD1; J: TRBJ2-5; V: TRBV4-1; size: -; CDR3: CASSTGQGARETQYF; DNA: TGCGCCAGCAGCACCGGACAGGGGGCGCGGGAGACCCAGTACTTC
D: -; J: TRBJ2-7; V: TRBV30; size: few; CDR3: CAWTHYPSSYEQYF; DNA: TGTGCCTGGACTCACTACCCGAGCTCCTACGAGCAGTACTTC
D: TRBD2; J: TRBJ2-4; V: TRBV28; size: -; CDR3: CASSLPSSGAGPLAKNIQYF; DNA: TGTGCCAGCAGTTTACCATCGAGCGGAGCGGGACCTCTAGCCAAAAACATTCAGTACTTC
D: -; J: TRBJ2-7; V: TRBV29-1; size: -; CDR3: CSVVGSVGLTYEQYF; DNA: TGCAGCGTTGTTGGATCGGTAGGACTAACCTACGAGCAGTACTTC
D: -; J: TRBJ2-1; V: TRBV5-1; size: -; CDR3: CASSLGQGTYNEQFF; DNA: TGCGCCAGCAGCTTGGGTCAGGGGACCTACAATGAGCAGTTCTTC
D: -; J: TRBJ2-2; V: TRBV4-3; size: once; CDR3: CASSPGVAGTNTGELFF; DNA: TGCGCCAGCAGCCCAGGGGTGGCGGGAACGAACACCGGGGAGCTGTTTTTT
D: TRBD1; J: TRBJ2-7; V: TRBV6-6; size: once; CDR3: CASSYGQGAKLIEQYF; DNA: TGTGCCAGCAGTTACGGGCAGGGGGCGAAATTGATCGAGCAGTACTTC
D: TRBD1; J: TRBJ1-1; V: TRBV25-1; size: -; CDR3: CASSDPQGEGGTEAFF; DNA: TGTGCCAGCAGTGATCCACAGGGGGAGGGTGGCACTGAAGCTTTCTTT
D: -; J: TRBJ1-5; V: TRBV9; size: -; CDR3: CASSVGTSNQPQHF; DNA: TGTGCCAGCAGCGTGGGGACAAGCAATCAGCCCCAGCATTTT
D: TRBD2; J: TRBJ2-1; V: TRBV9; size: -; CDR3: CASSTSGRARSYNEQFF; DNA: TGTGCCAGCAGCACTAGCGGGAGGGCCCGCTCCTACAATGAGCAGTTCTTC
D: -; J: TRBJ1-2; V: TRBV7-2; size: -; CDR3: CASSLIRDSGYTF; DNA: TGTGCCAGCAGCTTAATCAGGGATAGTGGCTACACCTTC
D: -; J: TRBJ1-1; V: TRBV5-5; size: -; CDR3: CASSLGGLNTEAFF; DNA: TGTGCCAGCAGCTTAGGAGGGTTGAACACTGAAGCTTTCTTT
D: TRBD1; J: TRBJ1-5; V: TRBV18; size: -; CDR3: CASSPPGQAGGNTQHF; DNA: TGTGCCAGCTCACCACCGGGACAGGCGGGGGGAAATACCCAGCATTTT
D: -; J: TRBJ1-2; V: TRBV7-8; size: few; CDR3: CASSRGAGLDYGYTF; DNA: TGTGCCAGCAGCCGCGGGGCGGGGCTAGACTATGGCTACACCTTC